This T cell receptor beta chain was found in a study of T cell responses to AZD1222 COVID-19 vaccine. For the study at large: Some second doses came at about 4 weeks and others at about 12 weeks; these were pooled. Overall study findings and caveats: Vaccine-associated CD4 TCRs ranged over spike, dominating at 160-218 and 743-854. The study identified only five or six AZD1222 recipients as seropositive at baseline. The sample set comprised mostly white British donors with more females, and clonal diversity was possibly underestimated.

The CDR3 has 17 amino acids. CDR1 and CDR2 from the germline V gene are MGHRA and YSYEKL. V lost 4 bases and J 4 bases, leaving 22 bases between the germline ends. Sequenced by immunoSEQ multiplex PCR; TCRdb stores in-frame clones only, minus some. The data contain 100,000 to 150,000 clones, 92% of them singletons. This clone appeared a single time. Its antigen remains unknown. This receptor was identified in an adult in good health. The sequencing used peripheral blood, collected on day 0 of AZD1222 vaccination. The rearrangement uses TRBV4-1 and TRBJ1-1; D gene ambiguous. The CDR3 sequence is CASSPEPPVGQATEAFF. The CDR3 DNA reads as TGCGCCAGCAGCCCCGAGCCCCCCGTAGGCCAGGCCACTGAAGCTTTCTTT.